This entry features one T cell receptor (beta chain) sequence. The target antigen is unknown. The V and J ends lost 8 bases and 0 bases, in that order; junction bases with no gene match: 6. The germline CDR1 and CDR2 sequences are MNHNS and SASEGT. The CDR3 has 15 amino acids. This sample is drawn from a study of graft-versus-host responses after intestinal transplantation. Assay used: immunoSEQ multiplex PCR; TCRdb lists only in-frame clones, some missing. Among more than 65,000 clones listed, approximately 94% were seen once. The chain combines TRBV6-1 with TRBJ2-3; TRBD2 matches 9 bases. The material sequenced was unstimulated CD8+ T cells sorted from spleen or lymph node cells, taken before intestinal transplant. The TCR originated in a human donor who received an intestinal transplant. The CDR3 DNA reads as TGTGCCAGCCCCCGACTAGCGGCTAGCACAGATACGCAGTATTTT. Translation gives CASPRLAASTDTQYF.